The 6 T cell receptor beta chains below were found in one sample sequenced in a study of early T cells in non-severe SARS-CoV-2 infection. TCRdb independently ran MiXCR on the 5' RACE reads; one entry per CDR3 protein. The data show 85,000 to 100,000 distinct CDR3 sequences, about 11% seen once. Source material: whole blood. Receptor source: an adult who was a healthcare worker with PCR-confirmed SARS-CoV-2 infection or an uninfected control (not recorded which).

This chain joins TRBV5-1 and TRBJ2-3, with 10 bases aligning to TRBD2. CDR1 SGHRS and CDR2 YFSETQ come from the germline V gene. V shed 5 bases, J shed 2 bases, and the junction held 5 bases outside the gene matches. The CDR3 has 15 amino acids. CDR3 residues: CASSSLAGATDTQYF. Written as DNA, the CDR3 is TGCGCCAGCAGTTCCCTAGCGGGAGCCACAGATACGCAGTATTTT.

This clonotype was counted ten times or more. The chain joins TRBV5-1 to TRBJ2-7, with a possible D match to TRBD2 (6 bases). This CDR3 comprises 15 residues. Trimming shortened V by 2 bases and J by 0 bases, and 12 bases separated the two germline ends. CDR1 SGHRS and CDR2 YFSETQ come from the germline V gene. CDR3 DNA sequence: TGCGCCAGCAGCTTAATCACGGGACTCTCCTACGAGCAGTACTTC. This gives the protein CASSLITGLSYEQYF.

Concerning this clonotype: The junction differs from germline at one of its ends, possibly a read error. The V and J genes are TRBV7-8 and TRBJ1-1; D remains ambiguous. The CDR3 runs to 17 residues. Germline CDR1 and CDR2: SGHVS and FQNEAQ. The CDR3: CASSLVATSGLNTVAFF. The CDR3 DNA follows: TGTGCCAGCAGCTTAGTAGCCACCAGCGGTCTGAACACTGTAGCTTTCTTT.

This clonotype showed up just a few times. The chain combines TRBV7-6 with TRBJ2-3; 7 nucleotides agree with TRBD1. This CDR3 spans 15 amino acids. J lost 3 bases, V lost 1 base, and 4 bases had no gene match. From germline, CDR1 is SGHVS and CDR2 FNYEAQ. As DNA, the CDR3 is TGTGCCAGCAGCTTAGGAGGGGGCAGGACAGATACGCAGTATTTT. As protein: CASSLGGGRTDTQYF. The whole variable domain, remainder taken from reference TRBV7-6 and TRBJ2-3, is GAGVSQSPRYKVTKRGQDVALRCDPISGHVSLYWYRQALGQGPEFLTYFNYEAQQDKSGLPNDRFSAERPEGSISTLTIQRTEQRDSAMYRCASSLGGGRTDTQYFGPGTRLTVL.

This clonotype was observed many times. The chain recombines TRBV29-1 with TRBJ1-5; D gene unclear. There are 14 residues in the CDR3. V was pared by 5 bases and J by 6 bases, with 17 bases between. In germline, CDR1 is SQVTM, CDR2 ANQGSEA. CDR3 coding DNA: TGCAGCGTTTCCCCGGAGGGCGTCGGTCAGCCCCAGCATTTT. The encoded protein is CSVSPEGVGQPQHF.

V usage is TRBV29-1 and J usage is TRBJ1-6; the D gene is possibly TRBD1 (6 bases). V was cut by 7 bases and J by 7 bases, with 17 bases left in between. The CDR3 runs 14 residues. Germline CDR1 and CDR2: SQVTM and ANQGSEA. The CDR3: CSGAQGAPNSPLHF. The CDR3, as DNA: TGCAGCGGTGCACAGGGAGCCCCCAATTCACCCCTCCACTTT.